This passage covers 3 T cell receptor beta chains from one sample sequenced in a study of Graves' ophthalmopathy and Graves' hyperthyroidism. Transcripts of RNA were the source for amplifying TCR beta CDR3 regions. The first-round RT-PCR employed HTBI primers together with the Qiagen OneStep RT-PCR kit. A multiplex PCR was then performed as the second round. TCRdb ran MiXCR on the multiplex PCR reads and lists one entry per CDR3 protein. Of 580,000 or so distinct CDR3 sequences listed, under 40% are singletons. The source material was peripheral blood or thyroid tissue (not recorded which). The receptors here all came from an adult man with Graves' hyperthyroidism.

This clonotype was counted at least ten times. The J gene is TRBJ1-2, the V gene TRBV7-9, with 10 bases matching TRBD1. Germline V CDR1 and CDR2: SEHNR, FQNEAQ (reference sequence). This CDR3 is 16 amino acids long. J lost 4 bases, V lost 0 bases, and 5 bases had no gene match. The CDR3 DNA reads as TGTGCCAGCAGCTTAGCAAGAGACAGGGGGCTCTATGGCTACACCTTC. Protein product: CASSLARDRGLYGYTF.

The J gene is TRBJ2-2, the V gene TRBV20-1; tentatively, D is TRBD1 (6 bases). V lost 6 bases to trimming and J lost 4 bases, with 15 bases between them. This CDR3 is built from 14 residues. Germline CDR1 DFQATT, CDR2 SNEGSKA (reference sequence). The CDR3 DNA reads TGCAGTGCCTACGACAGGTGGGGCACCGGGGAGCTGTTTTTT. Translation: CSAYDRWGTGELFF.

This clonotype has ten or more counts. The chain has TRBV5-1 and TRBJ1-1; the D is unclear. CDR1 is SGHRS, CDR2 YFSETQ, per germline. Trimming cost V 0 bases and J 0 bases, with 12 bases left between them. The CDR3 runs 16 residues. The CDR3 bases are TGCGCCAGCAGCTTGGCCGCTAGGGTCCTGAACACTGAAGCTTTCTTT. Translated: CASSLAARVLNTEAFF.